This T cell receptor (beta chain) was sequenced in a study of T cells in localized non-small cell lung cancer. Study-wide points: Turning up in adjacent lung were a median approximately 50 of the top 100 tumor clones. One tumor region alone was sequenced, and heterogeneity therefore remains possible. Patients showing higher blood T cell density tended to see longer overall survival.

V dropped 1 base and J dropped 6 bases, with 9 bases sitting between them. Germline V gives CDR1 SEHNR, CDR2 FQNEAQ (reference sequence). The CDR3 consists of 14 residues. The protocol was immunoSEQ multiplex PCR, while the TCRdb copy is restricted to in-frame clones and leaves out a portion. This table has roughly 15,000 clones, approximately 85% appearing once. Worth noting for this clone: What it binds is not known.

This receptor was obtained from a woman aged 40-70 years with stage I lung adenocarcinoma. V is TRBV7-9 and J is TRBJ1-4; D perhaps matches TRBD1 (5 bases). The specimen was peripheral blood, collected before any cancer treatment. The CDR3: CASSLVPGYEKLFF. The DNA for the CDR3 is TGTGCCAGCAGCTTAGTCCCAGGGTATGAAAAACTGTTTTTT. The variable domain in full, with the rest retrieved from reference TRBV7-9 and TRBJ1-4, is DTGVSQNPRHKITKRGQNVTFRCDPISEHNRLYWYRQTLGQGPEFLTYFQNEAQLEKSRLLSDRFSAERPKGSFSTLEIQRTEQGDSAMYLCASSLVPGYEKLFFGSGTQLSVL.